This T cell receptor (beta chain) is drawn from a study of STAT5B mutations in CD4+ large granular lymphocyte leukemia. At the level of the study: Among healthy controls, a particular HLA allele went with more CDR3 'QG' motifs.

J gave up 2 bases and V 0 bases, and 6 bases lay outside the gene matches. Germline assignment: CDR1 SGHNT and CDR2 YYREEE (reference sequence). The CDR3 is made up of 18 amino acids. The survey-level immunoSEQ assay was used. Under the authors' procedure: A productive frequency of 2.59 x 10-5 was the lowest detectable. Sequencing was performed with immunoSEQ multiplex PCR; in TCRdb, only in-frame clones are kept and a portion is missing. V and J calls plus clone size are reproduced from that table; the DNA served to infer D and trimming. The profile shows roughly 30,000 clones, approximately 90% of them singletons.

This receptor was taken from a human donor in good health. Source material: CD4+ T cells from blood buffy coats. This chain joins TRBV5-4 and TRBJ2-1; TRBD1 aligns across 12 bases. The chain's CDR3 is CASSLGPGTGGAYNEQFF. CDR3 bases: TGTGCCAGCAGCTTGGGACCCGGGACAGGGGGCGCCTACAATGAGCAGTTCTTC. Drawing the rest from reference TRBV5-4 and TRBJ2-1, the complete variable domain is ETGVTQSPTHLIKTRGQQVTLRCSSQSGHNTVSWYQQALGQGPQFIFQYYREEENGRGNFPPRFSGLQFPNYSSELNVNALELDDSALYLCASSLGPGTGGAYNEQFFGPGTRLTVL.